Each of the 10 T cell receptor beta chains below was sequenced from the same sample in a study of T cell responses to AZD1222 COVID-19 vaccine. Assay used: immunoSEQ multiplex PCR; TCRdb lists only in-frame clones, some missing. The data contain about 130,000 clones, about 90% of them seen just once; the ten biggest clones take up approximately 4.5%. Sequenced here: peripheral blood, sampled on day 0 of MenACWY control vaccination. These receptors were obtained from an adult in good health.

A word on this clone: Sequence at one end of the junction differs from germline and may be a read error. The chain uses TRBV5-8 and TRBJ2-1, with 12 bases matching TRBD2. Germline V gives CDR1 SGHTS, CDR2 YDEGEE. The CDR3 consists of 15 residues. The CDR3 DNA sequence: TGTGCCAGCAGCTTTGGACTAGCGGGAAACAATGAGCAATTCTTC. It encodes CASSFGLAGNNEQFF.

The rearrangement uses TRBV23-1 and TRBJ2-5; 11 nucleotides agree with TRBD2. TRBV23-1 is sorted into the ORF group, with uncertain function. This CDR3 is 15 amino acids long. J was trimmed by 4 bases and V by 0 bases; bases with no gene match: 1. The CDR3 coding sequence is TGCGCCAGCAGTCAATCCCTAGCGGGGGGAGAGACCCAGTACTTC. Translating it yields CASSQSLAGGETQYF.

The table lists this clone with a count of one. The rearrangement uses TRBV4-2 and TRBJ1-4; D is perhaps TRBD1 (5 bases). Germline CDR1 and CDR2: LGHNA and YNFKEQ. The CDR3 sequence is 15 residues long. V was trimmed by 4 bases and J by 5 bases, leaving 14 bases between them. The CDR3 nucleotides are TGTGCCAGCAGCCCGACCTGGTCAGGGAATGAAAAACTGTTTTTT. Its translation: CASSPTWSGNEKLFF.

This clone was detected only once. CDR3 sequence reads: CASSGTTGSLGGYTF. As DNA, the CDR3 is TGTGCCAGCAGCGGTACGACAGGGAGCCTCGGTGGCTACACCTTC. This chain connects TRBV5-6 to TRBJ1-2, with 7 bases that match TRBD1. The V gene end was trimmed by 4 bases and the J gene end by 7 bases; junction bases not matched to a gene: 13. CDR3 length equals 15 residues. CDR1 is SGHDT and CDR2 is YYEEEE in the germline V gene.

V gene TRBV4-2 combines with J gene TRBJ1-6; tentatively, D is TRBD1 (5 bases). Trimming removed 5 bases from V and 5 bases from J, with 13 bases in between. The germline gives CDR1 LGHNA, CDR2 YNFKEQ. The CDR3 is made up of 15 amino acids. The CDR3 sequence: CASSWGTADNSPLHF. The CDR3 DNA reads TGTGCCAGCAGCTGGGGCACTGCAGATAATTCACCCCTCCACTTT.

With respect to this clone: At the DNA level, this CDR3 is encoded by other sequences in the same sample as well. V usage is TRBV30 and J usage is TRBJ2-1; TRBD2 agrees at 9 bases. The CDR3 totals 14 residues. J was trimmed by 6 bases and V by 1 base; bases with no gene match: 4. Looked up from germline, CDR1 is GTSNPN and CDR2 is SVGIG (reference sequence). The CDR3 region is CAWSGSGRRNEQFF. In nucleotides, the CDR3 is TGTGCCTGGAGTGGTAGCGGGAGACGCAATGAGCAGTTCTTC.

The chain employs TRBV7-6 and TRBJ2-1, with 7 bases fitting TRBD2. V shed 1 base, J shed 0 bases, and the junction held 6 bases outside the gene matches. Germline loops: CDR1 SGHVS, CDR2 FNYEAQ. This CDR3 has 17 residues. CDR3 sequence: CASSLELAGVSYNEQFF. In DNA, the CDR3 is TGTGCCAGCAGCTTAGAGCTCGCGGGAGTCTCCTACAATGAGCAGTTCTTC.

The V call is TRBV27, the J call TRBJ2-7; D is unclear. The germline V gene encodes CDR1 MNHEY and CDR2 SMNVEV (reference sequence). CDR3 length: 13 residues. V gave up 2 bases and J gave up 3 bases, with 8 bases separating them. The CDR3 DNA sequence: TGTGCCAGCAGTTTAGGAGTGGGCTACGAGCAGTACTTC. It translates to CASSLGVGYEQYF.

This chain links TRBV3-1 (or the pseudogene TRBV3-2) with TRBJ2-4; D is uncertain. The CDR3 runs to 14 residues. V lost 1 base and J lost 2, with 6 bases in between. Germline V gives CDR1 LGHDT, CDR2 YNNKEL (reference sequence). Here the CDR3 reads CASSQAASKNIQYF. CDR3 sequence (DNA): TGTGCCAGCAGCCAAGCGGCATCCAAAAACATTCAGTACTTC.

The chain combines TRBV7-9 with TRBJ1-4, with a tentative D call TRBD1 (5 bases). CDR1 is SEHNR, CDR2 FQNEAQ, per germline (reference sequence). The germline V and J ends were trimmed by 0 bases and 7 bases, with 21 bases remaining between them. The CDR3 loop spans 18 amino acids. CDR3 DNA sequence: TGTGCCAGCAGCTTAGCGCATGGCAGGGAAAGGGGCGGTGAAAAACTGTTTTTT. Translation gives CASSLAHGRERGGEKLFF.